This T cell receptor (beta chain) originates from a study of technical replicates of blood from several donors. TCRdb keeps only in-frame clones here, not all; method: immunoSEQ multiplex PCR. The sample carries more than 70,000 clones, 95% to 97% recorded once. The CDR3 extends over 15 amino acids. V lost 3 bases to trimming and J lost 4 bases; unmatched junction nucleotides: 9. CDR1 is LNHDA, CDR2 SQIVND, per germline (reference sequence). This sequence joins TRBV19 and TRBJ2-7, with 7 bases fitting TRBD1. The origin of this receptor is a human donor in good health. What was sequenced was T cells isolated from PBMCs. CDR3 nucleotide sequence: TGTGCCAGTAGTATCGGACAGGCGTCCTCTTACGAGCAGTACTTC. It encodes CASSIGQASSYEQYF.